This TCR beta chain was captured in a study of T cells in Graves' hyperthyroidism and ophthalmopathy. Under 3 months was the duration of disease in ophthalmopathy patients, who also had a Clinical Activity Score of at least 3 and a NOSPECS grade of at least 4. Patients with uncontrolled infections, other autoimmune diseases, pregnancy or lactation were excluded. Diagnoses were made from clinical symptoms, serum measures (thyroxine and TRAb), thyroid ultrasound and orbital computed tomography. The germline gives CDR1 MGHDK, CDR2 SYGVNS. This CDR3 has 15 residues. V dropped 6 bases and J dropped 7 bases, with 22 bases sitting between them. Amplification of TCR beta CDR3 regions used RNA as the template. TCR CDR3 underwent first-round RT-PCR with the HTBI primer set. TCRdb reprocessed the multiplex PCR reads with MiXCR, giving one entry per CDR3 protein. The profile covers about 610,000 distinct CDR3 sequences, with roughly 14% appearing a single time and around 4.5% taken by the ten largest.

In regard to this clonotype: Its antigen is still unknown.

Study findings and constraints: Researchers found most expanded thyroid clonotypes above 0.001 in blood as well.

The source material was blood. The chain employs TRBV25-1 and TRBJ2-7; no reliable D call. The sequence derives from a woman in her 40s with Graves' ophthalmopathy. Here the CDR3 reads CASSPIISGVNEQYF. The DNA for the CDR3 is TGTGCCAGCAGCCCTATAATCTCCGGAGTGAATGAGCAGTACTTC.